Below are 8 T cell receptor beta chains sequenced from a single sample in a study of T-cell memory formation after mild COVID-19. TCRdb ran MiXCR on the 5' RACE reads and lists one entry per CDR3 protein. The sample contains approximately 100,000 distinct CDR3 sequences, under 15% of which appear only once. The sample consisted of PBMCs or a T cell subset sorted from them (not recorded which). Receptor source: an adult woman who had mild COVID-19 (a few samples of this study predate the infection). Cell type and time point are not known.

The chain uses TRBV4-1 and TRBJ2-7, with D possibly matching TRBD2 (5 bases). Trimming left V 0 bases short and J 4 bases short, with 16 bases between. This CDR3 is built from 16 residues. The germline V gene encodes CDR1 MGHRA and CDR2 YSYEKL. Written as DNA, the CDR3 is TGCGCCAGCAGCCAAGAGAGAGGGCCAAGTTCGTACGAGCAGTACTTC. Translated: CASSQERGPSSYEQYF.

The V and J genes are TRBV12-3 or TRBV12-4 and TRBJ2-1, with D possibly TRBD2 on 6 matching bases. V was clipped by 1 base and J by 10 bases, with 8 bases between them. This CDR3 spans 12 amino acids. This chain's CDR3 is CASSLDRGEQFF. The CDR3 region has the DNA TGTGCCAGCAGTTTAGACCGGGGGGAGCAGTTCTTC.

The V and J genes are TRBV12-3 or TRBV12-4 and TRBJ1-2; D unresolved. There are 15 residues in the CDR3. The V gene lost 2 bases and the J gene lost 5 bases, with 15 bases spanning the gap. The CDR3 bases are TGTGCCAGCAGTTTACAGCGACCATCTCCTTATGGCTACACCTTC. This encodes CASSLQRPSPYGYTF.

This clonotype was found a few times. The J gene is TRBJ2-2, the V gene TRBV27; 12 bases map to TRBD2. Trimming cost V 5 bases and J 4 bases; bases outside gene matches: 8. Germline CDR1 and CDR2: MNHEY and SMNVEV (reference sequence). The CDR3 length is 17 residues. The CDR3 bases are TGTGCCAGCAGTCAGACTAGCGGGAGTATTAGCACCGGGGAGCTGTTTTTT. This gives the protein CASSQTSGSISTGELFF.

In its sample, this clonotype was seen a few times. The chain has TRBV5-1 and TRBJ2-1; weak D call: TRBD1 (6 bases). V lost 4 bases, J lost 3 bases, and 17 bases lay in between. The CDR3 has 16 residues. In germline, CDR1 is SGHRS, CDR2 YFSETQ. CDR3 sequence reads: CASSRNIRGSYNEQFF. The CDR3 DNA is TGCGCCAGCAGCCGAAACATCAGGGGTAGCTACAATGAGCAGTTCTTC.

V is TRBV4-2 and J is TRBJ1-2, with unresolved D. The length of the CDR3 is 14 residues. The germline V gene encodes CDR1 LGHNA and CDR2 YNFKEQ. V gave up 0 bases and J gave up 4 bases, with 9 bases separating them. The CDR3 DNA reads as TGTGCCAGCAGCCAAGACTTGGGATCCTATGGCTACACCTTC. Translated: CASSQDLGSYGYTF.

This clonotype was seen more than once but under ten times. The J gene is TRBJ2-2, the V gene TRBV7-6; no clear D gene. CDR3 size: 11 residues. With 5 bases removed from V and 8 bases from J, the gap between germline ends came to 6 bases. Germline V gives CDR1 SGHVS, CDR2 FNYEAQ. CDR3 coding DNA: TGTGCCAGCAGCAAAACTGGGGAGCTGTTTTTT. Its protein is CASSKTGELFF. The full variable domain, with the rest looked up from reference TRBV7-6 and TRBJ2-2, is GAGVSQSPRYKVTKRGQDVALRCDPISGHVSLYWYRQALGQGPEFLTYFNYEAQQDKSGLPNDRFSAERPEGSISTLTIQRTEQRDSAMYRCASSKTGELFFGEGSRLTVL.

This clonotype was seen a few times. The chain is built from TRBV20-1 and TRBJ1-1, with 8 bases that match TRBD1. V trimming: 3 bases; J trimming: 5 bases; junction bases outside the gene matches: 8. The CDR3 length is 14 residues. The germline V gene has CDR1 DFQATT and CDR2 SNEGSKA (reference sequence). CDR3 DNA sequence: TGCAGTGCTAGCTTAGACAGGGGTGGAACTGAAGCTTTCTTT. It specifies CSASLDRGGTEAFF.